The rows below give T cell receptor beta chains drawn from one sample of a study of glioma-infiltrating T cells. Each CDR3 protein is one row after TCRdb ran MiXCR on the multiplex PCR reads. Of approximately 120,000 distinct CDR3 sequences in the sample, less than 30% were seen once. The specimen sequenced was glioma tissue, nonneoplastic brain tissue, or PBMCs (not recorded which). These TCRs come from a human donor with low-grade glioma or glioblastoma, undergoing nonglioma brain surgery, or in good health (not recorded which). Both conserved end residues are part of each CDR3. Each record gives: D gene, J gene, V gene, clone size, CDR3 protein, CDR3 DNA. The D gene is left open where the match is weak. Only some rows state a clone size, as once, few, many or a class for expanded clones.

d_call: NA
j_call: TRBJ1-3
v_call: TRBV12-3/TRBV12-4
clone_size: NA
cdr3_aa: CASSFGGKVNTIYF
cdr3_nt: TGTGCCAGCAGTTTTGGAGGGAAGGTAAACACCATATATTTT

d_call: TRBD1
j_call: TRBJ1-3
v_call: TRBV4-3
clone_size: many
cdr3_aa: CASSQDGPTGLRNTIYF
cdr3_nt: TGCGCCAGCAGCCAAGATGGCCCGACAGGGTTAAGAAACACCATATATTTT

d_call: NA
j_call: TRBJ2-7
v_call: TRBV20-1
clone_size: NA
cdr3_aa: CSASTGTPLYGRYF
cdr3_nt: TGCAGTGCTAGTACCGGGACTCCTCTCTACGGGCGGTACTTC

d_call: TRBD2
j_call: TRBJ2-1
v_call: TRBV19
clone_size: NA
cdr3_aa: CASRQTSGSVGSNEQFF
cdr3_nt: TGTGCCAGTAGACAGACTAGCGGGAGTGTAGGATCCAATGAGCAGTTCTTC

d_call: NA
j_call: TRBJ2-1
v_call: TRBV12-3/TRBV12-4
clone_size: NA
cdr3_aa: CASSLYPNNEQFF
cdr3_nt: TGTGCCAGCAGCCTTTACCCGAACAATGAGCAGTTCTTC

d_call: NA
j_call: TRBJ2-7
v_call: TRBV6-6
clone_size: NA
cdr3_aa: CVSSYRGKGYEQYF
cdr3_nt: TGTGTTAGCAGTTACCGGGGGAAGGGCTACGAGCAGTACTTC

d_call: NA
j_call: TRBJ1-3
v_call: TRBV4-1
clone_size: few
cdr3_aa: CASRDLQYFSGNTIYF
cdr3_nt: TGCGCCAGCAGGGATTTACAGTACTTTTCCGGAAACACCATATATTTT

d_call: NA
j_call: TRBJ1-1
v_call: TRBV20-1
clone_size: once
cdr3_aa: CSAPQENNEASF
cdr3_nt: TGCAGTGCTCCACAGGAGAACAATGAAGCTTCCTTT

d_call: NA
j_call: TRBJ1-4
v_call: TRBV18
clone_size: many
cdr3_aa: CASSRGGNEKLFF
cdr3_nt: TGTGCCAGCTCACGGGGCGGTAATGAAAAACTGTTTTTT

d_call: NA
j_call: TRBJ2-5
v_call: TRBV12-3/TRBV12-4
clone_size: few
cdr3_aa: CASSLVGPETQYF
cdr3_nt: TGTGCCAGCAGTTTGGTGGGTCCCGAGACCCAGTACTTC

d_call: NA
j_call: TRBJ1-1
v_call: TRBV19
clone_size: many
cdr3_aa: CASSIGASSNTEAFF
cdr3_nt: TGTGCCAGTAGTATAGGGGCCAGCTCGAACACTGAAGCTTTCTTT